This TCR beta chain stems from a study of T cell responses to AZD1222 COVID-19 vaccine. The V and J ends lost 3 bases and 8 bases respectively, with 10 bases between them. The CDR3 extends over 12 amino acids. Germline CDR1 is SGDLS and CDR2 is YYNGEE. Points from the study as a whole: Donors were chiefly white British, with a greater number of females, and clonal diversity was perhaps underestimated. CD4 TCRs linked to vaccination spanned spike, dominating at 160-218 and 743-854. The repertoires were collected only after the peak T cell response.

On this clone itself: Its specificity is unknown.

The repertoire was sequenced with immunoSEQ multiplex PCR; TCRdb's copy has only in-frame clones and lacks some. The sample yields over 110,000 clones, approximately 90% seen once. Source: peripheral blood, taken on day 0 of AZD1222 vaccination. J is TRBJ2-3 and V is TRBV9, with D perhaps TRBD2 (5 bases). This receptor was identified in an adult in good health. This CDR3 is CASSARGGTQYF. The DNA for the CDR3 is TGTGCCAGCAGCGCCCGAGGAGGTACGCAGTATTTT.